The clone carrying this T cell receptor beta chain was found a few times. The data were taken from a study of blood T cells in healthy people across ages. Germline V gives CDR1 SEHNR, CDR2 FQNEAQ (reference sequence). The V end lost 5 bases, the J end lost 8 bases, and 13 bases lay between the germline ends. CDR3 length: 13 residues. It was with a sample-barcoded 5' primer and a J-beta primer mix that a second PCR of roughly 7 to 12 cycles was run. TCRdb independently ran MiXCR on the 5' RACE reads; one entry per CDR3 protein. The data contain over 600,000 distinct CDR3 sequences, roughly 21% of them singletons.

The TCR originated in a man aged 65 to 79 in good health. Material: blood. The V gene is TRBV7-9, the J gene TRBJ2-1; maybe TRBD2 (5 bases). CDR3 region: CASSLLLVDEQFF. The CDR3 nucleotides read TGTGCCAGCAGCCTATTACTAGTTGATGAGCAGTTCTTC. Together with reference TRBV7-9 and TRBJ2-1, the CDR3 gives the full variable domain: DTGVSQNPRHKITKRGQNVTFRCDPISEHNRLYWYRQTLGQGPEFLTYFQNEAQLEKSRLLSDRFSAERPKGSFSTLEIQRTEQGDSAMYLCASSLLLVDEQFFGPGTRLTVL.